This T cell receptor (beta chain) was found in a study of T cell clones after liver transplantation. Across the study: Blood was drawn pre-transplant, before withdrawal, and after full or failed withdrawal.

The repertoire was sequenced with immunoSEQ multiplex PCR; TCRdb's copy has only in-frame clones and lacks some. The sample holds about 75,000 clones, 90% seen once. This specimen was CD4+ T cells from blood, taken before liver transplant. This receptor was obtained from a human donor who received a liver transplant.

CDR3 sequence: CASSLLTATNEKLFF. CDR3 DNA sequence: TGTGCCAGCAGCTTATTGACAGCAACTAATGAAAAACTGTTTTTT. The gene calls are TRBV11-2 and TRBJ1-4, with a tentative D call TRBD1 (5 bases). CDR1 is SGHAT and CDR2 is FQNNGV in the germline V gene. V gave up 2 bases and J gave up 0 bases, with 7 bases separating them. This CDR3 has 15 amino acids.